The clone carrying this T cell receptor beta chain has only one observation. Its antigen is not identified. Sequencing targeted TCR beta in blood CD8+ and CD4+ T cells. This record belongs to a study of CD8 T cells in Susac syndrome. Study-level information: Patients with Susac syndrome who were sequenced included more than five with active disease and fewer than 10 in remission. General study points: Approximately 16 Susac-specific public clones were found in total CD8+ repertoires and five in CD8+ TEMRA repertoires.

An input of about 0.5 to 1 ug of RNA was subjected to reverse transcription using random hexamers. TCRdb re-analysed the immunoSEQ multiplex PCR reads in MiXCR, keeping a single row per CDR3 protein. Found here are about 130,000 distinct CDR3 sequences, just under 95% of them singletons; the top ten hold about 0.19%. Trimming took 5 bases from V and 2 from J; bases not matched to a gene: 6. CDR1 is SGHVS and CDR2 is FQNEAQ in the germline V gene. This CDR3 has 16 amino acids. The TCR originated in a human donor with Susac syndrome. Sample: CD8+ T cells from PBMCs. This rearrangement joins TRBV7-8 to TRBJ2-6; 7 bases map to TRBD2. CDR3 loop: CASSHGLVTGANVLTF. The CDR3 nucleotides read TGTGCCAGCAGCCACGGACTAGTAACTGGGGCCAACGTCCTGACTTTC. The whole variable domain, remainder taken from reference TRBV7-8 and TRBJ2-6, is GAGVSQSPRYKVAKRGQDVALRCDPISGHVSLFWYQQALGQGPEFLTYFQNEAQLDKSGLPSDRFFAERPEGSVSTLKIQRTQQEDSAVYLCASSHGLVTGANVLTFGAGSRLTVL.